This TCR beta chain was captured in a study of cytomegalovirus exposure and HLA in healthy donors. Study at large: Assignment to the Caucasian-associated ancestry cluster applied to about 80% of the approximately 390 genotyped donors. Study outcomes and limitations: When presence/absence was analysed, sequencing depth was taken to be roughly uniform across donors.

60 Vbeta and 13 Jbeta primers were used in PCR. Repertoires were generated with immunoSEQ multiplex PCR, while TCRdb's copy carries only in-frame clones and drops some. The profile shows about 77,000 clones, 78% of them singletons. CDR1 and CDR2 (germline): SGHVS, FQNEAQ. This CDR3 spans 14 amino acids. V was pared by 5 bases and J by 0 bases, with 1 base of the junction left unmatched. On this clone itself: The antigen remains unidentified.

The J gene is TRBJ1-3, the V gene TRBV7-8, with 7 bases aligning to TRBD1. Sequenced: PBMCs. This receptor was obtained from a man aged 35 to 55 in good health and CMV-seronegative. The CDR3 nucleotides are TGTGCCAGCAGCCACAGGGGCTCTGGAAACACCATATATTTT. It yields the protein CASSHRGSGNTIYF.